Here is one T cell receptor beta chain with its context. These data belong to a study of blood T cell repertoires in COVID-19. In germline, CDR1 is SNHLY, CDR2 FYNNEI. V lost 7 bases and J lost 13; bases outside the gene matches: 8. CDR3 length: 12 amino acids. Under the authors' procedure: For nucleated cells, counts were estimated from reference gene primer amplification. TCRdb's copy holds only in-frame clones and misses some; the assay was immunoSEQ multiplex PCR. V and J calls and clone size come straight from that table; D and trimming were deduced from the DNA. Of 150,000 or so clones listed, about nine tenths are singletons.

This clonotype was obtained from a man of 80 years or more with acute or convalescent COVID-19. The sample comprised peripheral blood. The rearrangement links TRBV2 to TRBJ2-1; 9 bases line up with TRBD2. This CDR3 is CASTLAGSLQFF. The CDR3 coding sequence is TGTGCCAGCACACTAGCGGGCAGCCTTCAGTTCTTC.